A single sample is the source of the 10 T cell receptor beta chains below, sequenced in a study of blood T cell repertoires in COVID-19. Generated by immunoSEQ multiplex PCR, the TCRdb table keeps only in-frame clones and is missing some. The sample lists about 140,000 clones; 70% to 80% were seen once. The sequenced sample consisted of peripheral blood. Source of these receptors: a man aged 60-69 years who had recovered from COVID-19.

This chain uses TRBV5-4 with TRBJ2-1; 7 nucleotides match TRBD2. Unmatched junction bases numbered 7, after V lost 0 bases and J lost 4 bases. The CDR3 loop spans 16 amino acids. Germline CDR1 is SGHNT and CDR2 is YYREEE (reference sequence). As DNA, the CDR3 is TGTGCCAGCAGCTTGGGAGACCTAGCGGTTTACAATGAGCAGTTCTTC. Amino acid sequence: CASSLGDLAVYNEQFF. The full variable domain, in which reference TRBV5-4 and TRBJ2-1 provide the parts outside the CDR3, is ETGVTQSPTHLIKTRGQQVTLRCSSQSGHNTVSWYQQALGQGPQFIFQYYREEENGRGNFPPRFSGLQFPNYSSELNVNALELDDSALYLCASSLGDLAVYNEQFFGPGTRLTVL.

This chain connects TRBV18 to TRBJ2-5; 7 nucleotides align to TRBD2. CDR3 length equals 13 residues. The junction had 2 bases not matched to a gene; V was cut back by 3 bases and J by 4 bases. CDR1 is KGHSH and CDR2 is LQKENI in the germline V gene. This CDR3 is CASSPGRAETQYF. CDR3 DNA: TGTGCCAGCTCACCGGGGAGGGCAGAGACCCAGTACTTC.

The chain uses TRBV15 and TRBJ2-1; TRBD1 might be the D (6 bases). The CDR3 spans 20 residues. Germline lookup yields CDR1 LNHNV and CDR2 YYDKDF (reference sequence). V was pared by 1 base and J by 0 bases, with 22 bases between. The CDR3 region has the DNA TGTGCCACCAGCAGAGTTTGGAGCAGGGGCGCCCCGTCCTCCTACAATGAGCAGTTCTTC. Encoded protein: CATSRVWSRGAPSSYNEQFF.

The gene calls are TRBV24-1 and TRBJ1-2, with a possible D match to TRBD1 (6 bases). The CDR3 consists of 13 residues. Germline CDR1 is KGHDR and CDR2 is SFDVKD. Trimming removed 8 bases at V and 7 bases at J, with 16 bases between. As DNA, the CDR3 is TGTGCCACCAACCTAACGACAGGAGGTGGCTACACCTTC. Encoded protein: CATNLTTGGGYTF.

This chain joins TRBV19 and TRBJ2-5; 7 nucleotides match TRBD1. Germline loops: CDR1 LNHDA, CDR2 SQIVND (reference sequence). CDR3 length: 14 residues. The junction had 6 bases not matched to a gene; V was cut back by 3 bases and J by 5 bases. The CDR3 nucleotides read TGTGCCAGTAGTATCATAGGGGGCCTGGAGACCCAGTACTTC. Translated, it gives CASSIIGGLETQYF.

CDR3 sequence reads: CASSLAGQPKNIQYF. The CDR3 coding sequence is TGTGCCAGCAGCTTAGCGGGACAGCCCAAAAACATTCAGTACTTC. The chain is built from TRBV7-9 and TRBJ2-4; 7 positions match TRBD1. Germline V gene sequence: CDR1 SEHNR, CDR2 FQNEAQ (reference sequence). The CDR3 spans 15 residues. Unmatched junction bases numbered 1, after V lost 0 bases and J lost 2 bases.

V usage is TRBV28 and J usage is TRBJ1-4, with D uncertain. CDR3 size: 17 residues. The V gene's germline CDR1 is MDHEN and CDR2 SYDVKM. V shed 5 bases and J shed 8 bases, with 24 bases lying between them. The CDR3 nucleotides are TGTGCCAGCAGTCCCCCACGAAGGCGGGAGGCAGGCGAAAAACTGTTTTTT. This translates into CASSPPRRREAGEKLFF.

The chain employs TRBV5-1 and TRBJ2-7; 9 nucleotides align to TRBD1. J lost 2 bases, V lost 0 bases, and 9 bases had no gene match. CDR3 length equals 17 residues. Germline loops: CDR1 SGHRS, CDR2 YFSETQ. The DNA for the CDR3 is TGCGCCAGCAGCTTGGACACAGGGGGCGCGAGCGCCTACGAGCAGTACTTC. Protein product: CASSLDTGGASAYEQYF.

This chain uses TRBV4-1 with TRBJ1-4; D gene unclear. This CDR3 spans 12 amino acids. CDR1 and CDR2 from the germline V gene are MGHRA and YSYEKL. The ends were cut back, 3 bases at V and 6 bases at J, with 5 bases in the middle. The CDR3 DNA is TGCGCCAGCAGCCACCCGTATGAAAAACTGTTTTTT. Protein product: CASSHPYEKLFF.

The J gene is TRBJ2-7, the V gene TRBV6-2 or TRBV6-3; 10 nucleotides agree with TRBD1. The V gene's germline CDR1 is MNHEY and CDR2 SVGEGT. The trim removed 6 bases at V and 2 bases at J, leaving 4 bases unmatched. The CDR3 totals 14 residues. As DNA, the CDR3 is TGTGCCAGCAGCATGGACAGGGGGACCTACGAGCAGTACTTC. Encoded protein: CASSMDRGTYEQYF.